This T cell receptor beta chain was found in a study of T-cell memory formation after mild COVID-19 (dated by TCRdb to the early 2020s). Background on the whole study: TCR sequence clusters from the two donors were largely donor specific. The cohort was made up of two young adult volunteers, one female and one male, who were previously healthy. T-cell clones expanding and contracting after mild COVID-19 in two donors were tracked by longitudinal TCRalpha and TCRbeta repertoire sequencing.

What the authors observed across the whole study: Contracting CD4+ clones appeared mostly in the CM and EM memory subsets, whereas CD8+ clones were enriched in EMRA. Some responding clones were found in pre-infection memory, which suggests that pre-existing cross-reactive memory T cells took part in the SARS-CoV-2 response. Whether the second-wave clones peaking on day 37 were SARS-CoV-2 specific was not confirmed. Balanced CD4/CD8 phenotypes were observed for clones contracting from day 15 to 85, whereas a bias towards CD4+ was observed for a second wave of clones expanding from day 15 to 37. Only a couple of mild cases were covered by the study, and larger cohorts that include severe cases with pre-infection samples were considered necessary.

Ficoll-Paque density gradient centrifugation was the method used to isolate PBMCs. Reading the germline V gene (reference sequence) gives CDR1 SEHNR and CDR2 FQNEAQ. The CDR3 contains 15 residues, cysteine and phenylalanine counted. Here the CDR3 DNA is all that survives: 45 bases in frame from base 1. The V and J ends are trimmed by 2 bases and 0 bases, leaving 8 bases between them. Instrument on record: Illumina NovaSeq 6000. Using 5'RACE with constant-segment primers, TCRalpha and TCRbeta cDNA libraries were constructed, with sample barcodes and unique molecular identifiers added in the process. Trizol reagent was used to extract RNA from every sample. The libraries were amplified in two PCR steps, and the second step added a second sample barcode and Illumina TruSeq adapters. Sequencing of the libraries was done on an Illumina NovaSeq, producing 2 x 150 bp paired-end reads. The authors processed their data as follows. The reads were demultiplexed and collapsed into UMI-guided consensus sequences using migec v1.2.7. With mixcr v2.1.11, UMI consensuses were aligned to TRA and TRB V and J templates and assembled into clonotypes. A clonotype was counted as expanded or contracted only when both edgeR and NoisET called the clonotype significant, with the noise models trained on biological replicates. For edgeR calls, the thresholds were a false discovery rate-adjusted p below 0.01 and a log2 fold-change of 1. As an exploratory analysis of dynamics, max-normalized trajectories of the 1000 most abundant clonotypes were examined by PCA with hierarchical clustering. Separately sequenced CD4+ and CD8+ repertoires were used to assign a CD4 or CD8 phenotype to each responding clone. Through fastp at Q25 and MiXCR, TCRdb rebuilt clones from the public reads, retaining in-frame beta chains. Entries that share a CDR3 protein sequence are merged under the most common genes and DNA. The V and J calls here are based on TCRdb, not the publication. Recorded for this sample are around 250,000 distinct CDR3 sequences; 8% to 9.5% of them occurred a single time. The ten biggest clones cover 22% of the sample.

This clonotype has just a few counts. Its binding antigen is unknown. No per-base quality is available; no much larger clone lies one base away. This TCR was recovered from a man younger than 30 who had mild COVID-19 (a few samples of this study predate the infection). The sample titles of this study are shuffled in the database, so cell type and time point are left out; the donor was told from shared clones. Sequenced sample: PBMCs or a T cell subset sorted from them (not recorded which). This receptor chain uses TRBV7-9 and TRBJ1-3; the D gene assignment is ambiguous. The CDR3 region reads CASSLRGSSGNTIYF. The nucleotides are TGTGCCAGCAGCTTAAGAGGGAGCTCTGGAAACACCATATATTTT.